These 19 T cell receptor beta chains originate from one sample sequenced in a study of CXCR3-negative and CXCR3-positive naive CD8 T cells. These receptors' antigens are unknown. 5' RACE that incorporated UMI labels was used to prepare the TRB cDNA libraries. Following a re-call of the 5' RACE reads, TCRdb has one entry per CDR3 protein and lacks DNA. The sample features about 89,000 distinct CDR3 sequences, with approximately 0.99% in its top ten. Whole-study results and caveats: TRB CDR3s of CXCR3-positive naive cells were more hydrophobic than those of CXCR3-negative naive cells.

Sequencing input: naive CXCR3+ CD8+ T cells from blood. Subset noted: CD45RO-CCR7+CD27+CD95- naive CD8+ T cells expressing CXCR3 (TNR3+). These receptors came from a human donor in good health. Some clones in this sample may be carry-over from other donors' samples.

The chain has TRBV10-3 and TRBJ2-5; TCRdb gives TRBD1 as the D gene, but with no DNA this cannot be confirmed. This CDR3 has 11 residues. The germline gives CDR1 ENHRY, CDR2 SYGVKD. The CDR3 loop is CAIRQGETQYF.

This sequence joins TRBV10-3 and TRBJ2-5; TCRdb designates TRBD1, a call that cannot be tested without DNA. Germline CDR1 is ENHRY and CDR2 is SYGVKD. The CDR3 covers 16 residues. The CDR3 spells CAISGPGGQGSETQYF.

V and J are TRBV25-1 and TRBJ2-3; TCRdb returns TRBD1, unconfirmable since there is no DNA. Germline assignment: CDR1 MGHDK and CDR2 SYGVNS. The CDR3 length is 18 residues. The CDR3 reads CASSDRTGKTPSTDTQYF.

The chain combines TRBV29-1 with TRBJ2-5; as DNA is missing, the TRBD1 call by TCRdb cannot be tested. This CDR3 has 16 amino acids. CDR1 is SQVTM and CDR2 is ANQGSEA in the germline V gene. The chain's CDR3 is CSVDPFAGGYQETQYF.

This sequence joins TRBV6-2 or TRBV6-3 and TRBJ1-4. From germline, CDR1 is MNHEY and CDR2 SVGEGT. The CDR3 has 14 residues. Here the CDR3 reads CASSPPPVSEKLFF.

V gene TRBV7-2 combines with J gene TRBJ1-5. The length of the CDR3 is 16 residues. Germline-derived CDR1 and CDR2 are SGHTA and FQGNSA. The CDR3 spells CASSPGTDDSNQPQHF.

The rearrangement joins TRBV12-3 or TRBV12-4 to TRBJ1-5. The CDR3 runs to 16 residues. The CDR3 loop is CASSLYGIHSNQPQHF.

The chain is built from TRBV4-1 and TRBJ2-1; checking the TCRdb D call of TRBD2 is not possible without DNA. The CDR3 runs to 15 residues. Germline CDR1 MGHRA, CDR2 YSYEKL. The CDR3: CASSQVAGGPHEQFF.

The V call is TRBV20-1, the J call TRBJ2-7; TCRdb's D call of TRBD1 is untestable without DNA. The CDR3 is 13 amino acids. In germline, CDR1 is DFQATT, CDR2 SNEGSKA (reference sequence). The CDR3 loop is CSATGDTAIEQYF.

V is TRBV29-1 and J is TRBJ2-1; TCRdb proposes TRBD2, but this gene call is untestable without DNA. Germline V gives CDR1 SQVTM, CDR2 ANQGSEA. CDR3 length: 15 residues. CDR3 residues: CSVVEAGLALNEQFF.

The J gene is TRBJ2-7, the V gene TRBV27; the D call of TRBD1 rests on TCRdb alone, since no DNA is present to check it. The CDR3 length is 15 residues. Per germline, CDR1 MNHEY and CDR2 SMNVEV (reference sequence). The CDR3 loop reads CASSLLPGENYEQYF.

The V gene is TRBV19, the J gene TRBJ2-5; the TCRdb D gene call, TRBD2, has no DNA to confirm it. There are 18 residues in the CDR3. Looked up from germline, CDR1 is LNHDA and CDR2 is SQIVND (reference sequence). CDR3 protein: CASSNQRVSGGAQETQYF.

This chain connects TRBV7-9 to TRBJ2-3; the D call from TCRdb, TRBD2, cannot be confirmed without DNA. The CDR3 covers 20 residues. Germline CDR1 and CDR2: SEHNR and FQNEAQ (reference sequence). CDR3 region: CASSQFGLAGGHGGTDTQYF.

The V and J genes are TRBV28 and TRBJ2-2; the TCRdb call, TRBD1, lacks DNA for checking. The CDR3 loop spans 12 amino acids. The germline V gene encodes CDR1 MDHEN and CDR2 SYDVKM. CDR3 residues: CASSPGAGELFF.

V and J are TRBV7-6 and TRBJ1-1; TCRdb indicates TRBD1, and absent DNA this call remains unverified. This CDR3 is 13 amino acids long. Germline V lookup: CDR1 SGHVS, CDR2 FNYEAQ. The CDR3 sequence is CASSLAGQTEAFF.

This chain links TRBV7-9 with TRBJ2-5. The CDR3 contains 12 residues. CDR1 and CDR2 from the germline V gene are SEHNR and FQNEAQ (reference sequence). The CDR3 reads CASESLRETQYF. Looking up the rest from reference TRBV7-9 and TRBJ2-5 gives the full variable domain: DTGVSQNPRHKITKRGQNVTFRCDPISEHNRLYWYRQTLGQGPEFLTYFQNEAQLEKSRLLSDRFSAERPKGSFSTLEIQRTEQGDSAMYLCASESLRETQYFGPGTRLLVL.

The chain couples TRBV7-9 to TRBJ2-5; the TRBD2 assignment by TCRdb is unverifiable without DNA. The CDR3 has 15 amino acids. Germline CDR1 reads SEHNR; CDR2 reads FQNEAQ (reference sequence). The chain's CDR3 is CASSTPAGREETQYF.

The chain links TRBV7-2 to TRBJ2-3. This CDR3 is built from 11 residues. From germline, CDR1 is SGHTA and CDR2 FQGNSA. The CDR3 region is CASSSVDTQYF.

V and J are TRBV3-1 and TRBJ2-5; checking the TCRdb D call of TRBD1 is not possible without DNA. The CDR3 loop spans 16 amino acids. CDR1 and CDR2 from the germline V gene are LGHDT and YNNKEL (reference sequence). The CDR3: CASSPPGELVGETQYF.